The 13 T cell receptor beta chains below come from one sample, sequenced in a study of read filtering for tumor transcriptome and immune sequencing. From around 0.4 ug of RNA, a library with molecular barcoded alpha/delta and beta/gamma adaptors was made. MiXCR was run by TCRdb on the reads, yielding one entry per CDR3 protein. Here the sample spans tens of thousands of distinct CDR3 sequences, roughly 18% being singletons. Sample: a population of CD138-negative cells sorted from bone marrow. The source is a donor aged 40 or over with multiple myeloma.

This clonotype was picked up many times. The CDR3 spells CASSERLAGGPLTQYF. Here the CDR3 DNA reads TGTGCCAGCAGCGAAAGACTAGCGGGAGGGCCCTTGACCCAGTACTTC. The chain employs TRBV7-9 and TRBJ2-5, with 14 bases matching TRBD2. V gave up 5 bases and J gave up 7 bases; unmatched junction bases: 9. Germline CDR1 and CDR2: SEHNR and FQNEAQ (reference sequence). The CDR3 has 16 residues.

This clonotype was seen ten or more times. CDR3 DNA sequence: TGCAGCGTAAACAGGGGCGAGACCCAGTACTTC. Amino acid sequence: CSVNRGETQYF. V gene TRBV29-1 combines with J gene TRBJ2-5; TRBD1 matches 7 bases. The CDR3 sequence is 11 residues long. V shed 6 bases and J 5 bases; nucleotides not matched to a gene: 3. Per germline, CDR1 SQVTM and CDR2 ANQGSEA.

This clonotype was picked up many times. The V and J genes are TRBV6-1 and TRBJ2-5; 7 bases fit TRBD2. Germline CDR1 is MNHNS and CDR2 is SASEGT. J lost 7 bases, V lost 2 bases, and 4 bases had no gene match. This CDR3 has 13 residues. Written as DNA, the CDR3 is TGTGCCAGCAGTGAAAAGAGGGAGGGGACCCAGTACTTC. It encodes CASSEKREGTQYF.

This clonotype was recorded many times. The CDR3 DNA reads as TGTGCCAGCAGAACACAGGGGGCTGGCCTACGCGCTGAAAAACTGTTTTTT. Translating it yields CASRTQGAGLRAEKLFF. The V call is TRBV2, the J call TRBJ1-4, with TRBD1 matching 9 bases. Germline V gives CDR1 SNHLY, CDR2 FYNNEI. V shed 6 bases, J shed 7 bases, and the junction held 15 bases outside the gene matches. This CDR3 region has 17 residues. Supplemented by reference TRBV2 and TRBJ1-4, the full variable domain reads EPEVTQTPSHQVTQMGQEVILRCVPISNHLYFYWYRQILGQKVEFLVSFYNNEISEKSEIFDDQFSVERPDGSNFTLKIRSTKLEDSAMYFCASRTQGAGLRAEKLFFGSGTQLSVL.

In this sample, this clonotype turned up many times. The genes are TRBV12-3 or TRBV12-4 and TRBJ2-1, with 7 positions matching TRBD1. The CDR3 totals 13 residues. Germline trimming cut 6 bases from V and 7 bases from J; bases unmatched to any gene: 6. The chain's CDR3 is CASSHTGVNEQFF. In DNA, the CDR3 is TGTGCCAGCAGCCATACAGGGGTTAATGAGCAGTTCTTC.

This clonotype was recorded at least ten times. The chain has TRBV19 and TRBJ1-2; D is undetermined. This CDR3 has 14 amino acids. Germline V lookup: CDR1 LNHDA, CDR2 SQIVND (reference sequence). V was pared by 1 base and J by 2 bases, with 8 bases between. CDR3 in amino acids: CASSIAPGNYGYTF. The CDR3, as DNA: TGTGCCAGTAGTATAGCTCCGGGAAACTATGGCTACACCTTC. The full variable domain, in which reference TRBV19 and TRBJ1-2 provide the parts outside the CDR3, is DGGITQSPKYLFRKEGQNVTLSCEQNLNHDAMYWYRQDPGQGLRLIYYSQIVNDFQKGDIAEGYSVSREKKESFPLTVTSAQKNPTAFYLCASSIAPGNYGYTFGSGTRLTVV.

In the case of this clonotype: One base away lies a much larger clone, so this may be a sequencing read error. The V gene is TRBV7-9, the J gene TRBJ1-1; D unresolved. CDR3 length: 14 residues. Germline CDR1 SEHNR, CDR2 FQNEAQ (reference sequence). The CDR3 protein is CASIRSSLNTEALF. DNA for the CDR3: TGTGCCAGCATCCGAAGCAGCTTGAACACTGAAGCTCTCTTT.

In its sample, this clonotype was seen many times. This chain links TRBV20-1 with TRBJ2-6, with D maybe TRBD1 (5 bases). Trimming shortened V by 6 bases and J by 0 bases, and 9 bases separated the two germline ends. The length of the CDR3 is 14 residues. Germline V gene sequence: CDR1 DFQATT, CDR2 SNEGSKA (reference sequence). CDR3: CSARQSSGANVLTF. The CDR3 DNA sequence: TGCAGTGCACGACAGAGCTCTGGGGCCAACGTCCTGACTTTC.

With regard to this clonotype: A much bigger clone sits one base away, suggesting this may be a read error. V and J are TRBV28 and TRBJ1-4, with 10 nucleotides matching TRBD1. Germline V gives CDR1 MDHEN, CDR2 SYDVKM. This CDR3 is built from 15 residues. CDR3 bases: TGTGCCGGCAGTTCCTGGGACAGGGGAGATGAAAAACTGTTTTTT. This translates into CAGSSWDRGDEKLFF.

This clonotype was detected many times. This chain links TRBV18 with TRBJ1-1; the D gene is possibly TRBD1 (5 bases). The CDR3 contains 13 residues. Germline V CDR1 and CDR2: KGHSH, LQKENI. Trimming left V 6 bases short and J 4 bases short, with 12 bases between. CDR3 in DNA: TGTGCCAGCTCCCCTCCAGGGAGCACTGAAGCTTTCTTT. This encodes CASSPPGSTEAFF. Variable domain in full (rest from reference TRBV18 and TRBJ1-1): NAGVMQNPRHLVRRRGQEARLRCSPMKGHSHVYWYRQLPEEGLKFMVYLQKENIIDESGMPKERFSAEFPKEGPSILRIQQVVRGDSAAYFCASSPPGSTEAFFGQGTRLTVV.

This clonotype was found many times. CDR3 nucleotide sequence: TGCAGTGCTCCCCCCGCGACTAGCGGAAGACAAGAGACCCAGTACTTC. Protein product: CSAPPATSGRQETQYF. The chain couples TRBV20-1 to TRBJ2-5, with TRBD2 identical over 9 bases. The trim removed 5 bases at V and 2 bases at J, leaving 12 bases unmatched. CDR3 length: 16 residues. Germline loops: CDR1 DFQATT, CDR2 SNEGSKA (reference sequence).

This clonotype has only a few counts. V gene TRBV28 combines with J gene TRBJ2-7; D is unresolved. Per germline, CDR1 MDHEN and CDR2 SYDVKM. This CDR3 contains 14 residues. Trimming cost V 8 bases and J 0 bases, with 14 bases left between them. The CDR3 is CASSTFKFSYEQYF. The CDR3 bases are TGTGCCAGCTCTACTTTCAAGTTCTCCTACGAGCAGTACTTC.

This clonotype was counted many times. This chain uses TRBV5-6 with TRBJ2-1; no clear D gene. CDR1 SGHDT and CDR2 YYEEEE come from the germline V gene. V shed 5 bases and J shed 4 bases, with 10 bases lying between them. The CDR3 is made up of 13 amino acids. The CDR3 spells CASSSGPYNEQFF. The CDR3 DNA reads as TGTGCCAGCAGTTCCGGACCTTACAATGAGCAGTTCTTC. The variable domain in full, completed from reference TRBV5-6 and TRBJ2-1, reads DAGVTQSPTHLIKTRGQQVTLRCSPKSGHDTVSWYQQALGQGPQFIFQYYEEEERQRGNFPDRFSGHQFPNYSSELNVNALLLGDSALYLCASSSGPYNEQFFGPGTRLTVL.